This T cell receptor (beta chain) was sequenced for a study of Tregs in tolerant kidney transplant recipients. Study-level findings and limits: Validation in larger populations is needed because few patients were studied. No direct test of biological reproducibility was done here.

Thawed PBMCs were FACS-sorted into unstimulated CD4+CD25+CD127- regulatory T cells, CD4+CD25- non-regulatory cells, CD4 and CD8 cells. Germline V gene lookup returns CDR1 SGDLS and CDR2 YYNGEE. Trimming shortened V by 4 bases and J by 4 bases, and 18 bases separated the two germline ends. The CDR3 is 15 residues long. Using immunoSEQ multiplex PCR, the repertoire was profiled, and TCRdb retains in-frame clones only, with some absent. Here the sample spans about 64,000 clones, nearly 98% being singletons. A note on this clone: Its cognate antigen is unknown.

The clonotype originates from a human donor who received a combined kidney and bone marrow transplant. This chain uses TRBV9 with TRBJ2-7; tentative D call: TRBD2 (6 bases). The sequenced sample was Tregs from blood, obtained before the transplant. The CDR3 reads CASSPRGDSRYEQYF. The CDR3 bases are TGTGCCAGCAGCCCACGAGGGGACTCCAGGTACGAGCAGTACTTC. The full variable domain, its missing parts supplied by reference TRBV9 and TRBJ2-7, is DSGVTQTPKHLITATGQRVTLRCSPRSGDLSVYWYQQSLDQGLQFLIQYYNGEERAKGNILERFSAQQFPDLHSELNLSSLELGDSALYFCASSPRGDSRYEQYFGPGTRLTVT.